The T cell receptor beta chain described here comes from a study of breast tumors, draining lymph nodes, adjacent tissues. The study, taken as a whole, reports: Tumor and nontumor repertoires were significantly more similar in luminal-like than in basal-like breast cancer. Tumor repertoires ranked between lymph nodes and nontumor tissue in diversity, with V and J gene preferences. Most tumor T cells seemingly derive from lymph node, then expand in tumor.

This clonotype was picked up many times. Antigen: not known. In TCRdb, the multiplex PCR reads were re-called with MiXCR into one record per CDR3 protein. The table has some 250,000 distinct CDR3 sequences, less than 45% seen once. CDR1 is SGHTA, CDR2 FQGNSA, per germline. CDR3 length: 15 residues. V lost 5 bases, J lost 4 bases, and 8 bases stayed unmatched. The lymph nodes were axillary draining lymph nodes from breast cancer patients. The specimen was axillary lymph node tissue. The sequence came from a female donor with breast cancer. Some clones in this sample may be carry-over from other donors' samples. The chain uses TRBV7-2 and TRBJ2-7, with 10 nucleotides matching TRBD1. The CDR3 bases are TGTGCCAGCAGCGAAGCGGGACAGGGGCTATACGAGCAGTACTTC. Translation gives CASSEAGQGLYEQYF.